One sample yielded the 27 T cell receptor beta chains listed below, sequenced in a study of control samples from healthy donors and cancer patients. Libraries were prepared by immunoSEQ multiplex PCR; TCRdb keeps only in-frame clonotypes and omits some of them. This table has roughly 160,000 clones, 94% appearing once. The specimen was PBMCs. These TCRs come from a man between 60 and 70 years old with colorectal cancer.

The chain combines TRBV19 with TRBJ1-3; D is perhaps TRBD1 (5 bases). The CDR3 runs to 14 residues. In germline, CDR1 is LNHDA, CDR2 SQIVND (reference sequence). Trimming cost V 6 bases and J 0 bases, with 9 bases left between them. The CDR3 DNA sequence: TGTGCCAGTAGCCCGGGACTCTCTGGAAACACCATATATTTT. Translation: CASSPGLSGNTIYF. The full variable domain, completed using reference TRBV19 and TRBJ1-3, is DGGITQSPKYLFRKEGQNVTLSCEQNLNHDAMYWYRQDPGQGLRLIYYSQIVNDFQKGDIAEGYSVSREKKESFPLTVTSAQKNPTAFYLCASSPGLSGNTIYFGEGSWLTVV.

This clone was seen only once. This chain joins TRBV21-1 and TRBJ1-1. TRBV21-1 is designated a pseudogene. The CDR3 is made up of 12 amino acids. The CDR3 spells CASSFEGGEAFF. The CDR3 coding sequence is TGTGCCAGCAGCTTCGAAGGCGGTGAAGCTTTCTTT.

The rearrangement links TRBV10-3 to TRBJ2-1, with D possibly TRBD2 on 7 matching bases. This CDR3 comprises 13 residues. Germline V gene sequence: CDR1 ENHRY, CDR2 SYGVKD. Trimming shortened V by 3 bases and J by 8 bases, and 11 bases separated the two germline ends. DNA for the CDR3: TGTGCCATCAGTGAAGGGGGGGCGTATGAGCAGTTCTTC. This sequence encodes CAISEGGAYEQFF.

The V gene is TRBV7-2, the J gene TRBJ1-1; D uncertain. The CDR3 is 12 residues long. Germline CDR1 SGHTA, CDR2 FQGNSA. V dropped 7 bases and J dropped 9 bases, with 15 bases sitting between them. The DNA of the CDR3 is TGTGCCAGCACCCTCCCCCCTCTTAAAGCTTTCTTT. This encodes CASTLPPLKAFF.

V is TRBV4-3 and J is TRBJ2-7, with 7 positions matching TRBD2. The J segment lost 3 bases and the V segment lost 1 base, leaving 3 bases of the junction unmatched. This CDR3 has 14 residues. The germline V gene has CDR1 LGHNA and CDR2 YSLEER. CDR3 DNA sequence: TGCGCCAGCAGCCAAGGACTAGCTAGCTACGAGCAGTACTTC. It specifies CASSQGLASYEQYF.

The chain uses TRBV9 and TRBJ2-5; 8 nucleotides align to TRBD2. The CDR3 has 14 amino acids. Germline CDR1 and CDR2: SGDLS and YYNGEE. V was pared by 3 bases and J by 0 bases, with 1 base of the junction left unmatched. In DNA form, the CDR3 reads TGTGCCAGCAGCGCGACTAGCGACCAAGAGACCCAGTACTTC. This sequence encodes CASSATSDQETQYF.

The rearrangement joins TRBV19 to TRBJ2-7; TRBD1 matches 10 bases. With V trimmed by 6 bases and J by 4 bases, 12 bases remained unmatched. This CDR3 region has 16 residues. Germline values: CDR1 LNHDA, CDR2 SQIVND (reference sequence). The CDR3 region has the DNA TGTGCCAGTAGCCTTCGTGAGGGGACAGGGGTGTACGAGCAGTACTTC. It translates to CASSLREGTGVYEQYF. Supplemented by reference TRBV19 and TRBJ2-7, the full variable domain reads DGGITQSPKYLFRKEGQNVTLSCEQNLNHDAMYWYRQDPGQGLRLIYYSQIVNDFQKGDIAEGYSVSREKKESFPLTVTSAQKNPTAFYLCASSLREGTGVYEQYFGPGTRLTVT.

The chain recombines TRBV18 with TRBJ1-5, with TRBD1 as a possible D gene (5 bases). The V end was cut by 2 bases, the J end by 3 bases, with 14 bases between. This CDR3 region has 16 residues. Germline V gene lookup returns CDR1 KGHSH and CDR2 LQKENI. In nucleotides, the CDR3 is TGTGCCAGCTCACCAGGGGTTAGGGACCTCAATCAGCCCCAGCATTTT. Its translation is CASSPGVRDLNQPQHF.

CDR3 sequence reads: CASSSGQGDDYGYTF. The CDR3 DNA follows: TGTGCCAGCAGCTCTGGACAGGGGGACGACTATGGCTACACCTTC. The gene calls are TRBV5-8 and TRBJ1-2, with 10 bases identical to TRBD1. Looked up from germline, CDR1 is SGHTS and CDR2 is YDEGEE. The CDR3 is 15 residues long. V shed 3 bases, J shed 3 bases, and the junction held 5 bases outside the gene matches.

The CDR3 region is CASSSRPLGPNTEAFF. The DNA for the CDR3 is TGTGCCAGCAGCTCTAGACCGTTGGGGCCGAACACTGAAGCTTTCTTT. The chain is built from TRBV7-8 and TRBJ1-1; D might be TRBD1 (5 bases). CDR1 is SGHVS, CDR2 FQNEAQ, per germline. The V gene lost 4 bases and the J gene lost 1 base, with 16 bases spanning the gap. The CDR3 loop spans 16 amino acids.

The chain employs TRBV24-1 and TRBJ1-2, with 10 bases aligning to TRBD1. Losses at the gene ends were 2 bases for V and 7 bases for J; bases not matched to a gene: 6. Germline V gives CDR1 KGHDR, CDR2 SFDVKD. This CDR3 comprises 15 residues. The CDR3 spells CATSDSGTGAPGYTF. The CDR3 nucleotides read TGTGCCACCAGTGATTCCGGGACAGGGGCCCCTGGCTACACCTTC.

The CDR3 spells CATSSQQGAIEKLFF. In DNA form, the CDR3 reads TGTGCCACCAGCAGCCAGCAGGGGGCGATTGAAAAACTGTTTTTT. This chain uses TRBV15 with TRBJ1-4; the match to TRBD1 covers 8 bases. V was clipped by 3 bases and J by 7 bases; unmatched bases: 7. CDR1 and CDR2 from the germline V gene are LNHNV and YYDKDF (reference sequence). The CDR3 sequence is 15 residues long.

V gene TRBV3-1 (or the pseudogene TRBV3-2) combines with J gene TRBJ2-7; TRBD2 might be the D (7 bases). Germline assignment: CDR1 LGHDT and CDR2 YNNKEL (reference sequence). The CDR3 is 14 residues long. V lost 3 bases to trimming and J lost 3 bases, with 12 bases between them. CDR3 in amino acids: CASSQDGGHYEQYF. The CDR3, as DNA: TGTGCCAGCAGCCAGGACGGGGGGCACTACGAGCAGTACTTC.

This clone was counted between two and nine times. This chain links TRBV2 with TRBJ2-4; either TRBD1 or TRBD2 may supply D (5 bases each). The V and J ends lost 2 bases and 0 bases respectively, with 20 bases between them. CDR3 size: 19 residues. The V gene's germline CDR1 is SNHLY and CDR2 FYNNEI. CDR3 in amino acids: CASSEFRDHSNIAKNIQYF. CDR3 in DNA: TGTGCCAGCAGTGAATTCAGGGACCACTCCAACATAGCCAAAAACATTCAGTACTTC. Variable domain in full (rest from reference TRBV2 and TRBJ2-4): EPEVTQTPSHQVTQMGQEVILRCVPISNHLYFYWYRQILGQKVEFLVSFYNNEISEKSEIFDDQFSVERPDGSNFTLKIRSTKLEDSAMYFCASSEFRDHSNIAKNIQYFGAGTRLSVL.

The chain is built from TRBV5-5 and TRBJ1-2, with D uncertain. The CDR3 runs 14 residues. CDR1 is SGHKS and CDR2 is YYEKEE in the germline V gene (reference sequence). V was clipped by 0 bases and J by 1 base, with 7 bases between them. CDR3 in DNA: TGTGCCAGCAGCTTGGAGTGGGGTAACTATGGCTACACCTTC. Translation: CASSLEWGNYGYTF. The entire variable domain, with the rest obtained from reference TRBV5-5 and TRBJ1-2, is as follows: DAGVTQSPTHLIKTRGQQVTLRCSPISGHKSVSWYQQVLGQGPQFIFQYYEKEERGRGNFPDRFSARQFPNYSSELNVNALLLGDSALYLCASSLEWGNYGYTFGSGTRLTVV.

This sequence joins TRBV5-1 and TRBJ1-3; no definite D call. Trimming shortened V by 1 base and J by 0 bases, and 8 bases separated the two germline ends. The germline V gene encodes CDR1 SGHRS and CDR2 YFSETQ. The CDR3 sequence is 15 residues long. This CDR3 is CASSLMAASGNTIYF. The CDR3 bases are TGCGCCAGCAGCTTGATGGCAGCCTCTGGAAACACCATATATTTT.

The rearrangement joins TRBV2 to TRBJ2-1; no reliable D call. CDR3 size: 14 residues. Trimming removed 1 base from V and 4 bases from J, with 8 bases in between. Germline lookup yields CDR1 SNHLY and CDR2 FYNNEI. The CDR3: CASSEGYGYNEQFF. The CDR3 region has the DNA TGTGCCAGCAGTGAAGGCTATGGTTACAATGAGCAGTTCTTC.

This sequence joins TRBV18 and TRBJ2-3; D is unresolved. The CDR3 runs to 13 residues. Germline CDR1 is KGHSH and CDR2 is LQKENI. Trimming shortened V by 5 bases and J by 4 bases, and 10 bases separated the two germline ends. CDR3 residues: CASSNIGSDTQYF. As DNA, the CDR3 is TGTGCCAGCTCAAACATTGGGTCAGATACGCAGTATTTT.

The genes are TRBV3-1 (or the pseudogene TRBV3-2) and TRBJ1-2, with 7 positions matching TRBD1. In germline, CDR1 is LGHDT, CDR2 YNNKEL (reference sequence). Germline trimming cut 3 bases from V and 4 bases from J; bases unmatched to any gene: 5. The CDR3 extends over 14 amino acids. The CDR3 sequence: CASSQIQGTYGYTF. CDR3 sequence (DNA): TGTGCCAGCAGCCAGATACAGGGGACCTATGGCTACACCTTC.

The rearrangement links TRBV5-5 to TRBJ2-3, with a weak D call TRBD2 (7 bases). This CDR3 contains 16 residues. V was trimmed by 4 bases and J by 0 bases, leaving 15 bases between them. Germline assignment: CDR1 SGHKS and CDR2 YYEKEE (reference sequence). The CDR3 loop is CASSAGARDSTDTQYF. The DNA for the CDR3 is TGTGCCAGCAGCGCGGGGGCGAGAGATAGCACAGATACGCAGTATTTT.

This chain joins TRBV5-4 and TRBJ2-1; either TRBD1 or TRBD2 may supply D (6 bases each). Germline V gives CDR1 SGHNT, CDR2 YYREEE (reference sequence). Trimming took 4 bases from V and 4 from J, leaving 15 bases between them. The CDR3 covers 15 residues. CDR3 residues: CASSPTGALYNEQFF. CDR3 sequence (DNA): TGTGCCAGCAGCCCCACGGGGGCCTTATACAATGAGCAGTTCTTC.

This rearrangement joins TRBV12-3 or TRBV12-4 to TRBJ1-2, with D hard to call. V dropped 0 bases and J dropped 7 bases, with 6 bases sitting between them. This CDR3 is built from 12 residues. For the CDR3, the DNA is TGTGCCAGCAGTTTAGCCCCCGCTGGCTACACCTTC. Amino acid sequence: CASSLAPAGYTF.

The CDR3 spells CASSVDTPYEQYF. As DNA, the CDR3 is TGTGCCAGCAGCGTAGATACCCCCTACGAGCAGTACTTC. The rearrangement links TRBV9 to TRBJ2-7; the D is unclear. The CDR3 length is 13 residues. The germline V gene has CDR1 SGDLS and CDR2 YYNGEE. The V gene lost 0 bases and the J gene lost 2 bases, with 6 bases spanning the gap. Supplemented by reference TRBV9 and TRBJ2-7, the full variable domain reads DSGVTQTPKHLITATGQRVTLRCSPRSGDLSVYWYQQSLDQGLQFLIQYYNGEERAKGNILERFSAQQFPDLHSELNLSSLELGDSALYFCASSVDTPYEQYFGPGTRLTVT.

The V call is TRBV5-1, the J call TRBJ2-2; 8 bases are shared with TRBD2. The CDR3 length is 15 residues. The V gene's germline CDR1 is SGHRS and CDR2 YFSETQ. V was clipped by 3 bases and J by 5 bases; unmatched bases: 6. CDR3 in amino acids: CASSSGGPGTGELFF. CDR3 nucleotide sequence: TGCGCCAGCAGCTCGGGGGGGCCGGGAACCGGGGAGCTGTTTTTT.

The chain links TRBV5-1 to TRBJ1-2; 7 nucleotides agree with TRBD1. Trimming cost V 0 bases and J 5 bases; bases outside gene matches: 4. Per germline, CDR1 SGHRS and CDR2 YFSETQ. The CDR3 has 14 amino acids. CDR3: CASSLGGTEYGYTF. In DNA, the CDR3 is TGCGCCAGCAGCTTGGGCGGGACAGAATATGGCTACACCTTC.

In this sample, this clone turned up once. V and J are TRBV5-1 and TRBJ1-2; 8 bases are a match to TRBD1. In germline, CDR1 is SGHRS, CDR2 YFSETQ. J lost 7 bases, V lost 0 bases, and 2 bases had no gene match. The CDR3 sequence is 13 residues long. The CDR3 region is CASSLATGVGYTF. DNA of the CDR3: TGCGCCAGCAGCTTGGCGACAGGGGTTGGCTACACCTTC.

The chain employs TRBV7-2 and TRBJ2-5; D is unclear. The CDR3 has 12 residues. The ends were cut back, 5 bases at V and 5 bases at J, with 9 bases in the middle. CDR1 SGHTA and CDR2 FQGNSA come from the germline V gene. CDR3 protein: CASSQSRETQYF. The CDR3 nucleotides are TGTGCCAGCAGCCAGTCGAGGGAGACCCAGTACTTC.